This T cell receptor beta chain was captured in a study of neurological immune-mediated disorders. Study results and limitations: HTLV-1-associated myelopathy had the most TCR clonal expansion, whereas multiple sclerosis had the least (lower than in healthy controls).

Worth noting for this clonotype: The target antigen is unknown. A much larger clone differs from this one at a single base, so this may be a read error.

Synthesis of cDNA used 5'RACE (with 10-nucleotide random UMIs). In every sequencing run, more than 180 million TCR-beta sequences were generated from 15-18 subjects. Using its own MiXCR run on the 5' RACE reads, TCRdb lists one record per CDR3 protein. The data hold tens of thousands of distinct CDR3 sequences, with 3% to 4.5% observed a single time. The CDR3 runs to 13 residues. This TCR came from a woman aged 50 to 60 with multiple sclerosis. What was sequenced was PBMCs. The chain recombines TRBV12-3 or TRBV12-4 with TRBJ2-1; possibly TRBD2 for D (6 bases). CDR3 coding DNA: TGTGCCAGCATGGTCCGGGCGTGGAGGGAGCAGCTCTTC. Translating it yields CASMVRAWREQLF.